Listed below are T cell receptor beta chains from one sample, sequenced in a study of T cell repertoires in cytomegalovirus infection. TCRdb reprocessed the reads via MiXCR and lists one record per CDR3 protein. The top ten clones hold around 27% of a sample with around 190,000 distinct CDR3 sequences, 14% of them seen once. Sequenced: PBMCs. These TCRs come from a human donor in good health (CMV status not recorded). Some clones in this sample may be carry-over from other donors' samples. CDR3s include the opening cysteine and the closing phenylalanine or tryptophan. The order of the fields is J gene, D gene, clone size, V gene, CDR3 protein, CDR3 DNA. D genes are given only for firm matches. Clone sizes are given selectively: once, few, many, or a class where the clone is expanded.

j_call: TRBJ1-6; d_call: -; clone_size: many; v_call: TRBV28; cdr3_aa: CASSLPQAPESPLHF; cdr3_nt: TGTGCCAGCAGTTTACCACAGGCTCCGGAGTCACCCCTCCACTTT
j_call: TRBJ2-7; d_call: TRBD2; clone_size: -; v_call: TRBV20-1; cdr3_aa: CSAREGSGASYEQYF; cdr3_nt: TGCAGTGCTAGAGAAGGTAGCGGGGCCTCCTACGAGCAGTACTTC
j_call: TRBJ1-2; d_call: -; clone_size: many; v_call: TRBV7-9; cdr3_aa: CASSLRRTDHYGYTF; cdr3_nt: TGTGCCAGCAGCTTAAGGCGGACAGACCATTATGGCTACACCTTC
j_call: TRBJ2-5; d_call: TRBD1; clone_size: few; v_call: TRBV4-3; cdr3_aa: CASSQDPDRVETQYF; cdr3_nt: TGCGCCAGCAGCCAAGATCCGGACAGGGTAGAGACCCAGTACTTC
j_call: TRBJ2-6; d_call: TRBD1; clone_size: many; v_call: TRBV11-1; cdr3_aa: CASSAAEQGGPGANVLTF; cdr3_nt: TGTGCCAGCAGCGCCGCCGAACAGGGGGGTCCTGGGGCCAACGTCCTGACTTTC
j_call: TRBJ1-1; d_call: TRBD1; clone_size: few; v_call: TRBV20-1; cdr3_aa: CSAASGQGANTEAFF; cdr3_nt: TGCAGTGCCGCTTCTGGACAGGGGGCGAACACTGAAGCTTTCTTT
j_call: TRBJ1-5; d_call: -; clone_size: -; v_call: TRBV5-6; cdr3_aa: CASSGQNSNQPQHF; cdr3_nt: TGTGCCAGCAGCGGACAGAATAGCAATCAGCCCCAGCATTTT
j_call: TRBJ1-2; d_call: -; clone_size: many; v_call: TRBV28; cdr3_aa: CASSFTGPSYGYTF; cdr3_nt: TGTGCCAGCAGTTTTACAGGGCCTTCCTATGGCTACACCTTC
j_call: TRBJ1-3; d_call: -; clone_size: many; v_call: TRBV7-2; cdr3_aa: CASSSDSTTGNTIYF; cdr3_nt: TGTGCCAGCAGCTCGGACAGTACGACTGGAAACACCATATATTTT
j_call: TRBJ1-1; d_call: -; clone_size: many; v_call: TRBV28; cdr3_aa: CASTLTRENTEAFF; cdr3_nt: TGTGCCAGCACGCTAACCAGGGAGAACACTGAAGCTTTCTTT
j_call: TRBJ1-5; d_call: -; clone_size: -; v_call: TRBV28; cdr3_aa: CASRSGVNQPQHF; cdr3_nt: TGTGCCAGCAGAAGCGGGGTCAATCAGCCCCAGCATTTT
j_call: TRBJ1-2; d_call: -; clone_size: many; v_call: TRBV11-2; cdr3_aa: CASSLGTGIVSYTF; cdr3_nt: TGTGCCAGCAGCTTAGGAACAGGGATAGTAAGCTACACCTTC
j_call: TRBJ2-1; d_call: -; clone_size: -; v_call: TRBV6-2/TRBV6-3; cdr3_aa: CASSYSTGGDEQFF; cdr3_nt: TGTGCCAGCAGTTACTCGACGGGGGGCGATGAGCAGTTCTTC
j_call: TRBJ2-2; d_call: TRBD1; clone_size: -; v_call: TRBV29-1; cdr3_aa: CSVEVGQGATGELFF; cdr3_nt: TGCAGCGTTGAAGTGGGACAGGGGGCGACCGGGGAGCTGTTTTTT
j_call: TRBJ2-2; d_call: -; clone_size: few; v_call: TRBV27; cdr3_aa: CASSFARGDTGELFF; cdr3_nt: TGTGCCAGCAGTTTCGCCAGGGGGGATACCGGGGAGCTGTTTTTT
j_call: TRBJ1-5; d_call: -; clone_size: -; v_call: TRBV2; cdr3_aa: CASTDPNQPQHF; cdr3_nt: TGTGCCAGCACCGATCCCAATCAGCCCCAGCATTTT
j_call: TRBJ1-2; d_call: TRBD1; clone_size: many; v_call: TRBV11-2; cdr3_aa: CASSLTRDRVPGYTF; cdr3_nt: TGTGCCAGCAGCTTAACCCGGGACAGGGTACCTGGCTACACCTTC
j_call: TRBJ2-7; d_call: TRBD2; clone_size: many; v_call: TRBV28; cdr3_aa: CASSFEREIDEQYF; cdr3_nt: TGTGCCAGCAGTTTTGAGCGGGAGATCGACGAGCAGTACTTC
j_call: TRBJ2-5; d_call: TRBD1; clone_size: many; v_call: TRBV7-2; cdr3_aa: CASGMTGQGAGTQYF; cdr3_nt: TGTGCCAGCGGGATGACGGGACAGGGGGCCGGGACCCAGTACTTC
j_call: TRBJ2-6; d_call: -; clone_size: few; v_call: TRBV27; cdr3_aa: CASTQGSGANVLTF; cdr3_nt: TGTGCCAGCACCCAGGGGTCAGGGGCCAACGTCCTGACTTTC
j_call: TRBJ2-1; d_call: -; clone_size: few; v_call: TRBV25-1; cdr3_aa: CASSEYPDNEQFF; cdr3_nt: TGTGCCAGCAGTGAATACCCAGACAATGAGCAGTTCTTC
j_call: TRBJ2-3; d_call: TRBD1; clone_size: many; v_call: TRBV11-2; cdr3_aa: CASSSRDRGAGLVSSDTQYF; cdr3_nt: TGTGCCAGCAGCTCCCGGGACAGGGGCGCGGGACTAGTGAGCTCCGATACGCAGTATTTT
j_call: TRBJ1-1; d_call: -; clone_size: many; v_call: TRBV18; cdr3_aa: CASSPSTGTNTEAFF; cdr3_nt: TGTGCCAGCTCACCTTCGACAGGAACGAACACTGAAGCTTTCTTT
j_call: TRBJ1-1; d_call: -; clone_size: many; v_call: TRBV12-3/TRBV12-4; cdr3_aa: CASTVNGILNTEAFF; cdr3_nt: TGTGCCAGCACGGTAAATGGAATTCTGAACACTGAAGCTTTCTTT
j_call: TRBJ1-5; d_call: -; clone_size: many; v_call: TRBV7-8; cdr3_aa: CASSLARGMSNQPQHF; cdr3_nt: TGTGCCAGCAGCTTAGCTCGGGGAATGAGCAATCAGCCCCAGCATTTT
j_call: TRBJ2-7; d_call: -; clone_size: many; v_call: TRBV7-2; cdr3_aa: CASSLGGTYEQYF; cdr3_nt: TGTGCCAGCAGCTTAGGCGGGACCTACGAGCAGTACTTC
j_call: TRBJ1-2; d_call: -; clone_size: few; v_call: TRBV28; cdr3_aa: CASSRLRDNTFYGYTF; cdr3_nt: TGTGCCAGCAGTCGCCTTCGGGACAATACTTTCTATGGCTACACCTTC
j_call: TRBJ2-3; d_call: -; clone_size: -; v_call: TRBV19; cdr3_aa: CARTLRLPPRTDTQYF; cdr3_nt: TGTGCCAGGACTTTAAGACTCCCCCCTCGCACAGATACGCAGTATTTT
j_call: TRBJ1-2; d_call: -; clone_size: -; v_call: TRBV5-1; cdr3_aa: CASSLEQGPSSF; cdr3_nt: TGCGCCAGCAGCTTGGAACAGGGACCCAGCTCCTTC
j_call: TRBJ1-2; d_call: -; clone_size: many; v_call: TRBV7-2; cdr3_aa: CASSLYLMREDHGYTF; cdr3_nt: TGTGCCAGCAGCTTATATTTAATGAGGGAAGATCATGGCTACACCTTC
j_call: TRBJ1-3; d_call: -; clone_size: few; v_call: TRBV29-1; cdr3_aa: CSVEELPGPTGISGNTIYF; cdr3_nt: TGCAGCGTTGAAGAACTCCCGGGGCCCACGGGTATCTCTGGAAACACCATATATTTT
j_call: TRBJ2-3; d_call: -; clone_size: -; v_call: TRBV11-2; cdr3_aa: CASSYQRVSTDTQYF; cdr3_nt: TGTGCCAGCAGCTACCAGCGGGTGAGCACAGATACGCAGTATTTT
j_call: TRBJ2-1; d_call: TRBD1; clone_size: -; v_call: TRBV7-3; cdr3_aa: CASSLTRTGGGNEQFF; cdr3_nt: TGTGCCAGCAGCTTAACGAGGACAGGGGGGGGCAATGAGCAGTTCTTC
j_call: TRBJ1-4; d_call: -; clone_size: few; v_call: TRBV5-1; cdr3_aa: CASSLVAGGREKLFF; cdr3_nt: TGCGCCAGCAGCTTGGTCGCAGGCGGTCGCGAAAAACTGTTTTTT
j_call: TRBJ2-5; d_call: -; clone_size: -; v_call: TRBV13; cdr3_aa: CASSFDQETQYF; cdr3_nt: TGTGCCAGCAGCTTTGACCAAGAGACCCAGTACTTC
j_call: TRBJ1-5; d_call: -; clone_size: many; v_call: TRBV28; cdr3_aa: CASRAGGERPQHF; cdr3_nt: TGTGCCAGCCGGGCCGGGGGCGAGAGGCCCCAGCATTTT
j_call: TRBJ1-1; d_call: TRBD1; clone_size: -; v_call: TRBV5-6; cdr3_aa: CASSLDRSIGAFF; cdr3_nt: TGTGCCAGCAGCCTGGACAGGTCTATTGGGGCTTTCTTT
j_call: TRBJ2-2; d_call: TRBD1; clone_size: -; v_call: TRBV28; cdr3_aa: CASSLLLGQQNTGELFF; cdr3_nt: TGTGCCAGCAGTTTATTACTGGGACAGCAGAACACCGGGGAGCTGTTTTTT
j_call: TRBJ1-6; d_call: -; clone_size: many; v_call: TRBV7-9; cdr3_aa: CASSRTDNSPLHF; cdr3_nt: TGTGCCAGCAGCCGGACAGATAATTCACCCCTCCACTTT
j_call: TRBJ1-1; d_call: -; clone_size: few; v_call: TRBV12-3/TRBV12-4; cdr3_aa: CASSLRGLWAFF; cdr3_nt: TGTGCCAGCAGTTTGCGGGGGCTGTGGGCTTTCTTT
j_call: TRBJ2-1; d_call: TRBD2; clone_size: many; v_call: TRBV7-2; cdr3_aa: CASYPGGGYNEQFF; cdr3_nt: TGTGCCAGCTACCCCGGCGGGGGTTACAATGAGCAGTTCTTC
j_call: TRBJ2-7; d_call: -; clone_size: few; v_call: TRBV9; cdr3_aa: CASSQAQGAGYEQYF; cdr3_nt: TGTGCCAGCAGCCAGGCTCAGGGAGCCGGGTACGAGCAGTACTTC
j_call: TRBJ2-7; d_call: -; clone_size: few; v_call: TRBV12-5; cdr3_aa: CASGLVGPSSYEQYF; cdr3_nt: TGTGCTAGTGGTTTGGTAGGCCCAAGCTCCTACGAGCAGTACTTC
j_call: TRBJ2-7; d_call: TRBD1; clone_size: many; v_call: TRBV28; cdr3_aa: CASSLGQGVYEQYF; cdr3_nt: TGTGCCAGCAGCCTGGGACAGGGCGTCTACGAGCAGTACTTC